These T cell receptor beta chains were read from a single sample in a study of blood T cell repertoires in COVID-19. Measured with immunoSEQ multiplex PCR; TCRdb has only the in-frame clones, and not every one. The table shows about 280,000 clones, with roughly nine tenths occurring only once. The sample consisted of peripheral blood. Receptor source: a woman in her twenties or thirties with COVID-19, enrolled during active disease. Both conserved end residues are part of each CDR3. Each record gives: J gene, D gene, clone size, V gene, CDR3 DNA, CDR3 protein. D genes are given only for firm matches. Only some rows state a clone size, as once, few, many or a class for expanded clones.

>TRBJ1-2|.|once|TRBV24-1
TGTGCCACCAGTGGAAGCGAGCGAGCTAACTATGGCTACACCTTC
CATSGSERANYGYTF
>TRBJ2-1|TRBD2|.|TRBV2
TGTGCCAGCAGAGGGATGGGACTAGCGGGGGGGCCAATCAATGAGCAGTTCTTC
CASRGMGLAGGPINEQFF
>TRBJ2-1|TRBD2|.|TRBV27
TGTGCCAGCAGTCCTTTAGCGGGGGGGCTGAATGAGCAGTTCTTC
CASSPLAGGLNEQFF
>TRBJ2-3|TRBD2|once|TRBV7-9
TGTGCCAGCAGCTTGAGACTAGCGACGAGCACAGATACGCAGTATTTT
CASSLRLATSTDTQYF
>TRBJ1-4|.|.|TRBV5-1
TGCGCCAGCAGCGATTGGGGGCTGGTTACTAATGAAAAACTGTTTTTT
CASSDWGLVTNEKLFF
>TRBJ1-6|.|.|TRBV7-9
TGTGCCAGCAGCTTAGGGACGGGAAATTCACCCCTCCACTTT
CASSLGTGNSPLHF
>TRBJ2-3|.|.|TRBV10-2
TGCGCCAGCAGTGAAATGGGGGCGACCCCCCTGGGGGATACGCAGTATTTT
CASSEMGATPLGDTQYF
>TRBJ1-3|.|once|TRBV4-1
TGCGCCAGCACTTTACAGGGTGAAGTGCGCTCTGGAAACACCATATATTTT
CASTLQGEVRSGNTIYF
>TRBJ1-4|.|.|TRBV14
TGTGCCAGCAGCCAACAAATGGGCGAAAAACTGTTTTTT
CASSQQMGEKLFF
>TRBJ2-5|.|.|TRBV11-2
TGTGCCAGCAGCTTCGAGGGCGGCCAAGAGACCCAGTACTTC
CASSFEGGQETQYF
>TRBJ1-2|.|.|TRBV15
TGTGCCACCAGCAAGACCAGGGGTTCTCTAAGTGGCTACACCTTC
CATSKTRGSLSGYTF
>TRBJ2-3|.|.|TRBV6-5
TGTGCCAGCAGCTACGTCAGTAGGGGCCGCACAGATACGCAGTATTTT
CASSYVSRGRTDTQYF
>TRBJ1-1|TRBD1|.|TRBV6-5
TGTGCCAGCAGCGACAGGGCTATGAACACTGAAGCTTTCTTT
CASSDRAMNTEAFF
>TRBJ1-3|.|.|TRBV25-1
TGTGCCAGCAGATCTGTGGGGGCCTCGGGAAACACCATATATTTT
CASRSVGASGNTIYF
>TRBJ2-2|.|few|TRBV15
TGTGCCACCAGCAGTAGGGGTGGGACCGGGGAGCTGTTTTTT
CATSSRGGTGELFF
>TRBJ2-3|TRBD1|.|TRBV4-1
TGCGCCAGCAGCCCGACAGGGGGGAGCACAGATACGCAGTATTTT
CASSPTGGSTDTQYF
>TRBJ1-6|.|few|TRBV5-1
TGCGCCAGCAGCTTGAAATTAGATTCACCCCTCCACTTT
CASSLKLDSPLHF
>TRBJ1-4|.|once|TRBV2
TGTGCCAGCAGTGAGAACTGGGGCGGTGAAAAACTGTTTTTT
CASSENWGGEKLFF
>TRBJ2-3|TRBD2|.|TRBV5-4
TGTGCCAGCGTGCGGGGGGGGCCCTCTAGCACAGATACGCAGTATTTT
CASVRGGPSSTDTQYF
>TRBJ2-7|TRBD1|.|TRBV29-1
TGCAGCGTCAGACAGGGTAACTCGCACGAGCAGTACTTC
CSVRQGNSHEQYF
>TRBJ1-2|.|.|TRBV10-2
TGCGCCAGCAAGGGGGGGCATGGGGATGGCTACACCTTC
CASKGGHGDGYTF
>TRBJ2-3|.|once|TRBV6-4
TGTGCCAGCAGTGATTTTTTAGGAGCCACAGATACGCAGTATTTT
CASSDFLGATDTQYF
>TRBJ1-3|.|.|TRBV27
TGTGCCAGCAGTTTACAGGGGTCCCTCGGAAACACCATATATTTT
CASSLQGSLGNTIYF
>TRBJ1-1|.|.|TRBV3-1/TRBV3-2
TGTGCCAGCAGACGTACAGAGAACACTGAAGCTTTCTTT
CASRRTENTEAFF
>TRBJ1-1|.|.|TRBV5-1
TGCGCCAGCAGCTTCGGGGGGCGCAACGCTGAAGCTTTCTTT
CASSFGGRNAEAFF
>TRBJ2-3|TRBD2|.|TRBV7-9
TGTGCCAGCAGCGACCGAAGCGGGGGTAGAAGGGATACGCAGTATTTT
CASSDRSGGRRDTQYF
>TRBJ2-3|TRBD2|.|TRBV7-9
TGTGCCAGCAGCGACACTAGCGGGAGGACAGATACGCAGTATTTT
CASSDTSGRTDTQYF
>TRBJ1-1|.|.|TRBV28
TGTGCCAGCAGTTTATTCGGACAGATAACTATGAACACTGAAGCTTTCTTT
CASSLFGQITMNTEAFF
>TRBJ2-2|.|.|TRBV13
TGTGCCAGCAGCTTAGGCAAACGGTCCGGGGAGCTGTTTTTT
CASSLGKRSGELFF
>TRBJ2-1|.|.|TRBV15
TGTGCCACCAGCAGACCGCCCCGCGGACAATATCTCAGTGAGCAGTTCTTC
CATSRPPRGQYLSEQFF
>TRBJ2-1|TRBD2|.|TRBV18
TGTGCCAGCTCACGGCGCGGGGGGGACTCCTACAATGAGCAGTTCTTC
CASSRRGGDSYNEQFF
>TRBJ2-3|.|.|TRBV7-9
TGTGCCAGCAGACAACAGGGACGCACAGATACGCAGTATTTT
CASRQQGRTDTQYF
>TRBJ1-6|.|.|TRBV4-2
TGTGCCAGCAGCCTAGCCCCCTTCTCCTATAATTCACCCCTCCACTTT
CASSLAPFSYNSPLHF
>TRBJ1-1|TRBD1|.|TRBV9
TGTGCCAGCTCAGGACAGGGACTGACTGAAGCTTTCTTT
CASSGQGLTEAFF
>TRBJ1-2|.|.|TRBV5-1
TGCGCCAGCAGTAACGGAGGCTATGGCTACACCTTC
CASSNGGYGYTF
>TRBJ1-2|TRBD1|.|TRBV5-1
TGCGCCAGCAGCTTGGGGCAGGGGGCGCCAGGTTATGGCTACACCTTC
CASSLGQGAPGYGYTF
>TRBJ2-7|.|.|TRBV6-5
TGTGCCAGCAAGGAGGGAGGACCCCCTGCCATCGAGCAGTACTTC
CASKEGGPPAIEQYF
>TRBJ1-1|.|.|TRBV6-5
TGTGCCAGCAGTTACGCGCAGGCAAACACTGAAGCTTTCTTT
CASSYAQANTEAFF
>TRBJ2-7|.|.|TRBV9
TGTGCCAGCAGCGTAGATAGCGGCGAAACCTACGAGCAGTACTTC
CASSVDSGETYEQYF
>TRBJ2-1|.|few|TRBV18
TGTGCCAGCCTAGGAGGCGGCAACTCCTACAATGAGCAGTTCTTC
CASLGGGNSYNEQFF
>TRBJ1-2|.|.|TRBV21-1
TGTGCCAGCAGCGCAAGGGGGAGTTTGGGCTACACCTTC
CASSARGSLGYTF
>TRBJ1-1|.|few|TRBV4-1
TGCGCCAGCAGCCAACTCGCGGGGGACACTGAAGCTTTCTTT
CASSQLAGDTEAFF
>TRBJ2-2|TRBD2|many|TRBV6-5
TGTGCCAGCAGTTACAGGGGACTAGCGCCCGGGGAGCTGTTTTTT
CASSYRGLAPGELFF
>TRBJ2-3|TRBD2|once|TRBV20-1
TGCAGTGCTAGTTGGCGGGGGGGCCAAGGCACAGATACGCAGTATTTT
CSASWRGGQGTDTQYF
>TRBJ1-5|.|.|TRBV2
TGTGCCAGCAGTGATCAAGGAGGCGGTAATCAGCCCCAGCATTTT
CASSDQGGGNQPQHF
>TRBJ2-7|TRBD2|.|TRBV2
TGTGCCAGCCTGCTCGCGCGGGGGGGATACGAGCAGTACTTC
CASLLARGGYEQYF
>TRBJ2-7|TRBD1|.|TRBV7-2
TGTGCCAGCAGCTTAGTATGGGACAGCCGGTACGAGCAGTACTTC
CASSLVWDSRYEQYF
>TRBJ2-1|TRBD1|.|TRBV5-1
TGCGCCAGCAACCTTCTGGGACAGGGGGCTTATGAGCAGTTCTTC
CASNLLGQGAYEQFF
>TRBJ2-7|.|once|TRBV19
TGTGCCAGTAGTATGGGTTCGGGATTAGTATACGAGCAGTACTTC
CASSMGSGLVYEQYF
>TRBJ2-5|.|.|TRBV7-8
TGTGCCAGCAGCTTAGTCCGAGCGTATTCAGGGTACCCCCAAGAGACCCAGTACTTC
CASSLVRAYSGYPQETQYF
>TRBJ1-1|TRBD1|.|TRBV5-1
TGCGCCAGCAGCTTGCTCTTAACACAGGGGGCTGAAGCTTTCTTT
CASSLLLTQGAEAFF
>TRBJ1-5|.|.|TRBV28
TGTGCCAGCAGGATTTTTCTATCGGGAAGCAATCAGCCCCAGCATTTT
CASRIFLSGSNQPQHF
>TRBJ2-5|TRBD2|.|TRBV2
TGTGCCAGCAGTGAAAAGCGGGATCAAGAGACCCAGTACTTC
CASSEKRDQETQYF